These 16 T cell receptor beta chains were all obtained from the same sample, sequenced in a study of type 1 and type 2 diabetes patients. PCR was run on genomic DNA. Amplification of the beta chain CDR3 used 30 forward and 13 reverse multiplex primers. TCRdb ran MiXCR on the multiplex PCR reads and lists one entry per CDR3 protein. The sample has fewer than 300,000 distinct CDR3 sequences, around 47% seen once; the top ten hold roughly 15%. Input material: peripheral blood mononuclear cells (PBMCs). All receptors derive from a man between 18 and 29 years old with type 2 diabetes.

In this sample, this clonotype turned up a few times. The CDR3 spells CASGTLAGGSEQFF. The DNA for the CDR3 is TGTGCTAGTGGTACTCTAGCGGGGGGAAGTGAGCAGTTCTTC. The gene calls are TRBV12-5 and TRBJ2-1; 11 nucleotides align to TRBD2. V lost 5 bases, J lost 9 bases, and 6 bases stayed unmatched. Germline lookup yields CDR1 LGHNT and CDR2 FRNRAP. The CDR3 is 14 amino acids.

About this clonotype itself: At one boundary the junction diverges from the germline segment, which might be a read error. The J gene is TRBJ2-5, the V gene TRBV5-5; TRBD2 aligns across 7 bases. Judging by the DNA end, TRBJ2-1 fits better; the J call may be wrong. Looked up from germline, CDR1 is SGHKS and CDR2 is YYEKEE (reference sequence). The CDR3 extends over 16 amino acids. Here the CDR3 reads CASSLGWRGSYNEQFF. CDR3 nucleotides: TGCGCCAGCAGCTTGGGTTGGCGGGGGTCCTACAATGAGCAGTTCTTC.

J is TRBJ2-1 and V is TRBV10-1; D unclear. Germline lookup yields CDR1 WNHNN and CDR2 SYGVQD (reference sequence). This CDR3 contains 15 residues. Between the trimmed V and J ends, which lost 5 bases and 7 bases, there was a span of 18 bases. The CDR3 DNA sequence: TGCGCCAGCAGTAACGTATTGGGTGCGCTAAATGAGCAGTTCTTC. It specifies CASSNVLGALNEQFF.

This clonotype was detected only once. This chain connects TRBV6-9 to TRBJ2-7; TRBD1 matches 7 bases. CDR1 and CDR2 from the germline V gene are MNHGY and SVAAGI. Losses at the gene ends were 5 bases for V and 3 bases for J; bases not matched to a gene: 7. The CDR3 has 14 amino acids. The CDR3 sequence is CASSSHRGYYEQYF. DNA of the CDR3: TGTGCCAGCAGTAGTCACAGGGGCTACTACGAGCAGTACTTC.

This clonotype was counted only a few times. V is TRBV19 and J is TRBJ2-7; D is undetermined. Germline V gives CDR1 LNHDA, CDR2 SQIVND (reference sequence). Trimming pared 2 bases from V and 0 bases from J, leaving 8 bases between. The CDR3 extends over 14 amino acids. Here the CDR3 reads CASSIRAASYEQYF. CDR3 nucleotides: TGTGCCAGTAGTATAAGGGCCGCCTCCTACGAGCAGTACTTC.

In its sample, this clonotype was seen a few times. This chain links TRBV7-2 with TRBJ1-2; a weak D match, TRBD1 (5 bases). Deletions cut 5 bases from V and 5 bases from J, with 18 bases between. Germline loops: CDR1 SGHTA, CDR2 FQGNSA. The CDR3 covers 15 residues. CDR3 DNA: TGTGCCAGCAGCCGAGGGGAAAAAGGGTATTATGGCTACACCTTC. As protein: CASSRGEKGYYGYTF. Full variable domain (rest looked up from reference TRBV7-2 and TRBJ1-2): GAGVSQSPSNKVTEKGKDVELRCDPISGHTALYWYRQSLGQGLEFLIYFQGNSAPDKSGLPSDRFSAERTGGSVSTLTIQRTQQEDSAVYLCASSRGEKGYYGYTFGSGTRLTVV.

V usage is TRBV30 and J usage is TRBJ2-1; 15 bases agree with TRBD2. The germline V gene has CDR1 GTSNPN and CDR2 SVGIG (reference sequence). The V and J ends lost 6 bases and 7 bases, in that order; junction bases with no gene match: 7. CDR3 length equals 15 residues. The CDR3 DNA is TGTGCCTGCCCCAGAGGACTAGCGGGGGGGAATGAGCAGTTCTTC. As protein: CACPRGLAGGNEQFF.

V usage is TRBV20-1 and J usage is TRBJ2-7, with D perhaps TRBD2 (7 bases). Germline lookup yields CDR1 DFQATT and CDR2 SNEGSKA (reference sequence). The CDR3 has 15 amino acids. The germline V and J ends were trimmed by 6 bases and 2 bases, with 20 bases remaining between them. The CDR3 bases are TGCAGTGCAGGGGGAAGGAGCGGGGATCCCTACGAGCAGTACTTC. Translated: CSAGGRSGDPYEQYF.

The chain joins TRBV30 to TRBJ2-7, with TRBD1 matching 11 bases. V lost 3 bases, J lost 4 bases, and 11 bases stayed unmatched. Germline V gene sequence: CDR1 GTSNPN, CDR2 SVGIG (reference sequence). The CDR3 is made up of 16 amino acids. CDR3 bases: TGTGCCTGGAGCAGATCTTGGGACAGGGGGAAATACGAGCAGTACTTC. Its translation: CAWSRSWDRGKYEQYF.

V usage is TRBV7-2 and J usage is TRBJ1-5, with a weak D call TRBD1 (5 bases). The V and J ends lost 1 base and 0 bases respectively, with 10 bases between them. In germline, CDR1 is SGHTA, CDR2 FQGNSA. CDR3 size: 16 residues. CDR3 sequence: CASSLGTPYSNQPQHF. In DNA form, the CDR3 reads TGTGCCAGCAGCTTAGGGACACCCTATAGCAATCAGCCCCAGCATTTT.

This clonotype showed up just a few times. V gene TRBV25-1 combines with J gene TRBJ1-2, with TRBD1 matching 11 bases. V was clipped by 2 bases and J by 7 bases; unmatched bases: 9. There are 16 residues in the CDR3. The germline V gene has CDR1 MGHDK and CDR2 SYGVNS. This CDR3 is CASSEPGTGGLGGYTF. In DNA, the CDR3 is TGTGCCAGCAGTGAACCGGGGACAGGGGGATTGGGTGGCTACACCTTC.

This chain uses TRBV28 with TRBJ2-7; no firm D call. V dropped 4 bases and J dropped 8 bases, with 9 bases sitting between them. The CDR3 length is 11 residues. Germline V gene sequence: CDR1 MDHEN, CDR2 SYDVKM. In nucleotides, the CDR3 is TGTGCCAGCAGTTCAAACCCTCAGCAGTACTTC. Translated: CASSSNPQQYF.

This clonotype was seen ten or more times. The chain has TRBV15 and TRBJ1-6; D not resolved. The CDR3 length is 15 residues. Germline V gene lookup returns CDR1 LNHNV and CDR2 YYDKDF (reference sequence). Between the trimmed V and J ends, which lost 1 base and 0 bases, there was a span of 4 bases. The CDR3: CATSRVSSYNSPLHF. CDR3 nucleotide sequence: TGTGCCACCAGCAGAGTAAGCTCCTATAATTCACCCCTCCACTTT.

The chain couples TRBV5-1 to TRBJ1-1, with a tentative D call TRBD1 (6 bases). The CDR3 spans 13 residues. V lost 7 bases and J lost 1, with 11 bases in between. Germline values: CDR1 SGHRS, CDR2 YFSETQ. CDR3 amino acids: CASYDRRNTEAFF. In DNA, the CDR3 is TGCGCCAGCTATGACAGGAGGAACACTGAAGCTTTCTTT.

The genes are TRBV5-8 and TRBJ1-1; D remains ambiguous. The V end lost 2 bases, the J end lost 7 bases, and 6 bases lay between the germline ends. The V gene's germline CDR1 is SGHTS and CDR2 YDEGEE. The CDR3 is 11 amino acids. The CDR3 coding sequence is TGTGCCAGCAGCTTTGGACTTGAAGCTTTCTTT. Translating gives CASSFGLEAFF.

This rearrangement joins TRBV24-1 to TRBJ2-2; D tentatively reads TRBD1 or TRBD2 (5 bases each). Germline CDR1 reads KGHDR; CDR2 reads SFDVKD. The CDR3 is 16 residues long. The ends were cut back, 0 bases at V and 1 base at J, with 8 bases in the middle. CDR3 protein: CATSDLEGLNTGELFF. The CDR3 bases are TGTGCCACCAGTGATTTGGAGGGGTTGAACACCGGGGAGCTGTTTTTT.